The 9 T cell receptor beta chains reported below all come from one sample, sequenced in a study of tumour-infiltrating T cells in Burkitt lymphoma. Profiling relied on immunoSEQ multiplex PCR, and the TCRdb table lists in-frame clones only, not all of them. The data show about 14,000 clones, approximately 29% seen once. The material sequenced was tumor tissue. The receptors come from a human donor with diffuse large B-cell lymphoma.

The chain uses TRBV4-1 and TRBJ1-4; possible D gene TRBD1, 5 bases. The germline V gene has CDR1 MGHRA and CDR2 YSYEKL. This CDR3 region has 13 residues. Trimming removed 2 bases at V and 8 bases at J, with 9 bases between. The CDR3 spells CASSQQGGEKLFF. The CDR3 nucleotides read TGCGCCAGCAGCCAACAGGGAGGAGAAAAACTGTTTTTT.

The V gene is TRBV10-3, the J gene TRBJ2-3; 7 positions agree with TRBD2. Germline CDR1 reads ENHRY; CDR2 reads SYGVKD. Unmatched junction bases numbered 3, after V lost 6 bases and J lost 0 bases. The CDR3 is 14 residues long. CDR3 nucleotide sequence: TGTGCCATCAGGGGAGGGGATAGCACAGATACGCAGTATTTT. This codes for CAIRGGDSTDTQYF.

V gene TRBV9 combines with J gene TRBJ2-1, with a weak D call TRBD2 (5 bases). The CDR3 length is 17 residues. Germline CDR1 and CDR2: SGDLS and YYNGEE. Deletions cut 4 bases from V and 0 bases from J, with 17 bases between. CDR3 sequence (DNA): TGTGCCAGCAGCCCCACGGTAATAGCGCACTCCTACAATGAGCAGTTCTTC. Its translation: CASSPTVIAHSYNEQFF. Based on the CDR3 plus reference TRBV9 and TRBJ2-1, the full variable domain is DSGVTQTPKHLITATGQRVTLRCSPRSGDLSVYWYQQSLDQGLQFLIQYYNGEERAKGNILERFSAQQFPDLHSELNLSSLELGDSALYFCASSPTVIAHSYNEQFFGPGTRLTVL.

This clone has a handful of counts. V usage is TRBV5-1 and J usage is TRBJ2-7, with 13 bases fitting TRBD2. V lost 3 bases, J lost 0 bases, and 3 bases stayed unmatched. The CDR3 consists of 16 residues. Germline CDR1 SGHRS, CDR2 YFSETQ. For the CDR3, the DNA is TGCGCCAGCAGCTCCCGGACTAGCGGGAGCTCCTACGAGCAGTACTTC. The encoded protein is CASSSRTSGSSYEQYF.

There are a few counts of this clone. The V call is TRBV29-1, the J call TRBJ2-7; 8 bases fit TRBD1. Losses at the gene ends were 6 bases for V and 5 bases for J; bases not matched to a gene: 9. Per germline, CDR1 SQVTM and CDR2 ANQGSEA. CDR3 size: 13 residues. CDR3 residues: CSVRGQGSNEQYF. CDR3 nucleotide sequence: TGCAGCGTGAGAGGACAGGGTTCCAACGAGCAGTACTTC.

The DNA of the CDR3 is TGTGCCAGCAGCCTGCCCGAGAGCGTGGTTAATGAAAAACTGTTTTTT. It encodes CASSLPESVVNEKLFF. The rearrangement joins TRBV5-5 to TRBJ1-4; unclear D gene. Germline CDR1 reads SGHKS; CDR2 reads YYEKEE (reference sequence). There are 16 residues in the CDR3. Trimming took 4 bases from V and 4 from J, leaving 17 bases between them.

CDR3 bases: TGCGCCAGCAGCTCCGGATGGCAAGAGACCCAGTACTTC. It yields the protein CASSSGWQETQYF. The chain combines TRBV5-1 with TRBJ2-5; D gene ambiguous. The CDR3 loop spans 13 amino acids. Trimming took off 3 bases at V and 2 bases at J, with 8 bases between the two ends. Germline V gives CDR1 SGHRS, CDR2 YFSETQ.

This clone showed up just once. CDR3 loop: CASHLRGSNNEQFF. The CDR3 DNA reads TGTGCCAGTCATTTGCGGGGATCTAACAATGAGCAGTTCTTC. The rearrangement uses TRBV19 and TRBJ2-1, with D tentatively TRBD2 (6 bases). This CDR3 region has 14 residues. Germline CDR1 and CDR2: LNHDA and SQIVND (reference sequence). Trimming took off 8 bases at V and 5 bases at J, with 16 bases between the two ends. The variable domain in full, with the rest retrieved from reference TRBV19 and TRBJ2-1, is DGGITQSPKYLFRKEGQNVTLSCEQNLNHDAMYWYRQDPGQGLRLIYYSQIVNDFQKGDIAEGYSVSREKKESFPLTVTSAQKNPTAFYLCASHLRGSNNEQFFGPGTRLTVL.

This clone was observed a few times. The V gene is TRBV6-5, the J gene TRBJ1-1; 7 nucleotides match TRBD1. The CDR3 runs to 11 residues. Per germline, CDR1 MNHEY and CDR2 SVGAGI. The trim removed 7 bases at V and 7 bases at J, leaving 3 bases unmatched. CDR3 region: CASTRQGEAFF. The CDR3 DNA reads as TGTGCCAGCACTAGACAGGGTGAAGCTTTCTTT.